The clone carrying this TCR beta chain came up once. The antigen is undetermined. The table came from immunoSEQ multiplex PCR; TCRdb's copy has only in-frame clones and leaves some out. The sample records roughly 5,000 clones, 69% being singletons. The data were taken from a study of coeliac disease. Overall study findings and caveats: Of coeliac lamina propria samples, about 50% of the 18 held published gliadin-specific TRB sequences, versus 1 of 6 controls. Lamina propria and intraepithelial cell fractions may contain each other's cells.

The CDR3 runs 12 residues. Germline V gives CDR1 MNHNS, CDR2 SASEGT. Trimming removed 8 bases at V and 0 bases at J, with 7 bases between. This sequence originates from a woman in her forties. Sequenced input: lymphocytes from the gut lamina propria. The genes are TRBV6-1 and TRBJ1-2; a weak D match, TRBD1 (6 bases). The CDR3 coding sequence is TGTGCCAGCCAGGGGACTAACTATGGCTACACCTTC. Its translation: CASQGTNYGYTF.